The entry below describes one T cell receptor (beta chain). Antigen unknown. This entry is derived from a study of a mutant IDH1 vaccine in newly diagnosed glioma. Study-wide context: Therapy received beforehand was radiotherapy, temozolomide, or both, with most patients given both. Study observations and caveats: Changes to the top peripheral T cell clonotypes appeared unrelated to pseudoprogression.

This table comes from immunoSEQ multiplex PCR, and its TCRdb copy is limited to in-frame clones, with some not included. The table shows around 60,000 clones, with approximately 92% occurring only once. Stated time point: baseline, week 1 (first vaccination visit). Sample treatment: pre-vaccination baseline after standard-of-care therapy. V lost 3 bases and J lost 5, with 11 bases in between. CDR1 is MDHEN and CDR2 is SYDVKM in the germline V gene. The CDR3 contains 15 residues. The sequencing here drew on PBMCs, taken from a glioma patient treated with radiotherapy, temozolomide or both. The V gene is TRBV28, the J gene TRBJ2-6; D uncertain. The source of this sequence is a man aged 45-60 years with glioma. The CDR3, as DNA: TGTGCCAGCAGTTTGAAACCATTCTGGGCCAACGTCCTGACTTTC. The encoded protein is CASSLKPFWANVLTF.